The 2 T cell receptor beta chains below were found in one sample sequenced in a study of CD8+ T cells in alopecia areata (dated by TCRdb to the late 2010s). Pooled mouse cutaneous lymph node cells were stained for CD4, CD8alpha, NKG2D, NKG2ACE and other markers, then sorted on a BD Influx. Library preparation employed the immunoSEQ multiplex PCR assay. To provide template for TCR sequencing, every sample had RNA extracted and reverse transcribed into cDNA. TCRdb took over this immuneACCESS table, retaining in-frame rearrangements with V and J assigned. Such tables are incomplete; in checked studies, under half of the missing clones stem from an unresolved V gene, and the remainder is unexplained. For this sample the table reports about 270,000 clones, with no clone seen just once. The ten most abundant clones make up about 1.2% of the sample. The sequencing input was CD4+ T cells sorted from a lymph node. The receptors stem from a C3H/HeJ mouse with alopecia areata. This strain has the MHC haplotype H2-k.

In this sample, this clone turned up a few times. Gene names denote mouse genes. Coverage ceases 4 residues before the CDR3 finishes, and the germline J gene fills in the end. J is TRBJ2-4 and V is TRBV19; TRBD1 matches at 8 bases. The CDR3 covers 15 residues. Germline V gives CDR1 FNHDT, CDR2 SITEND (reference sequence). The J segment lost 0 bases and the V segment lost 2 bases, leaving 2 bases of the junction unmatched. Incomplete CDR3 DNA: TGTGCCAGCAGTATGACAGGGGTTAGTCAAAAC. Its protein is CASSMTGVSQN. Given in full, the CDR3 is CASSMTGVSQNTLYF.

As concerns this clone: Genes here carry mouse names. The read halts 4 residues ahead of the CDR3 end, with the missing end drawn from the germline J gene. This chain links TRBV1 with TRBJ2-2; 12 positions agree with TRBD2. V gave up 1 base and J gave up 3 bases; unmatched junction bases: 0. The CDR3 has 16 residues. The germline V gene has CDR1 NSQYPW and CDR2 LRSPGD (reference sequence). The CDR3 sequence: CTCSAGDWGDTGQLYF. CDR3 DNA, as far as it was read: TGCACCTGCAGTGCAGGGGACTGGGGGGACACCGGG.